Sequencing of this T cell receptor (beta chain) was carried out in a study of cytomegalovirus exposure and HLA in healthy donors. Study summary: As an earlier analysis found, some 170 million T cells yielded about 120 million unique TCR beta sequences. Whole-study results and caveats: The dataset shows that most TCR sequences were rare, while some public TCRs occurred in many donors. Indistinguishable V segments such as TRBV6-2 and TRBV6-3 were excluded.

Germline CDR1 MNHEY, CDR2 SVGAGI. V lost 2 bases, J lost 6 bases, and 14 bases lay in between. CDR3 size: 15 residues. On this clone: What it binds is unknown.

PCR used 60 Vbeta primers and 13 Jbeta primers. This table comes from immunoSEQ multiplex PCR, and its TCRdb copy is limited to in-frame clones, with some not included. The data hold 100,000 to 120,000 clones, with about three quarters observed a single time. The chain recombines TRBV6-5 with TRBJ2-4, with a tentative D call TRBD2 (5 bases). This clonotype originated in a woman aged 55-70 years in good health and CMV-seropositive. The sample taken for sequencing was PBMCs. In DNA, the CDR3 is TGTGCCAGCAGTTACACAACCCAAGGAGGAAACATTCAGTACTTC. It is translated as CASSYTTQGGNIQYF.